Each of the 20 T cell receptor beta chains below was sequenced from the same sample in a study of blood T cell repertoires in COVID-19. The repertoire was sequenced with immunoSEQ multiplex PCR; TCRdb's copy has only in-frame clones and lacks some. This sample has over 350,000 clones, with about 83% found just once. Specimen: PBMCs or T cells enriched from blood (not recorded which). The receptors shown here come from a woman between 50 and 59 years old who had recovered from COVID-19.

The rearrangement links TRBV15 to TRBJ2-7; the match to TRBD2 covers 9 bases. Trimming took 0 bases from V and 2 from J; bases not matched to a gene: 5. CDR3 length: 16 residues. CDR1 LNHNV and CDR2 YYDKDF come from the germline V gene (reference sequence). The CDR3 coding sequence is TGTGCCACCAGCAGAGAATGGGCTAGCGGGGCCTACGAGCAGTACTTC. It specifies CATSREWASGAYEQYF.

The chain employs TRBV3-1 (or the pseudogene TRBV3-2) and TRBJ2-5; TRBD1 matches 7 bases. CDR1 is LGHDT and CDR2 is YNNKEL in the germline V gene (reference sequence). V was pared by 6 bases and J by 5 bases, with 9 bases of the junction left unmatched. There are 14 residues in the CDR3. The DNA for the CDR3 is TGTGCCAGCAGAAGTGAGGGGGCGTTTGAGACCCAGTACTTC. This codes for CASRSEGAFETQYF.

V gene TRBV3-1 (or the pseudogene TRBV3-2) combines with J gene TRBJ1-1; the D gene is possibly TRBD1 (6 bases). Per germline, CDR1 LGHDT and CDR2 YNNKEL (reference sequence). V lost 2 bases and J lost 1, with 17 bases in between. The CDR3 contains 17 residues. CDR3 in DNA: TGTGCCAGCAGCCAACAAACAGGGATCTTAAAGAACACTGAAGCTTTCTTT. The encoded protein is CASSQQTGILKNTEAFF.

This chain joins TRBV5-5 and TRBJ2-1; TRBD1 is a possible D gene (6 bases). This CDR3 has 15 amino acids. Per germline, CDR1 SGHKS and CDR2 YYEKEE (reference sequence). The V end was cut by 4 bases, the J end by 4 bases, with 15 bases between. The CDR3 sequence: CASSPTGDLYNEQFF. The CDR3 DNA follows: TGTGCCAGCAGCCCGACAGGAGACCTTTACAATGAGCAGTTCTTC.

The genes are TRBV6-1 and TRBJ1-5; 11 positions agree with TRBD1. The V gene's germline CDR1 is MNHNS and CDR2 SASEGT. V lost 3 bases to trimming and J lost 0 bases; unmatched junction nucleotides: 10. CDR3 length: 19 amino acids. The DNA for the CDR3 is TGTGCCAGCAGTGAGGTATTGGGACAGGGGGTTTTTAGCAATCAGCCCCAGCATTTT. It is translated as CASSEVLGQGVFSNQPQHF.

The J gene is TRBJ2-1, the V gene TRBV18, with D perhaps TRBD1 (5 bases). V shed 3 bases and J shed 1 base, with 13 bases lying between them. Germline CDR1 KGHSH, CDR2 LQKENI. The CDR3 consists of 16 residues. The DNA for the CDR3 is TGTGCCAGCTCACCCCCAGTGGGGCAGTCCTACAATGAGCAGTTCTTC. This gives the protein CASSPPVGQSYNEQFF.

The V call is TRBV27, the J call TRBJ2-7; D is ambiguous. CDR1 is MNHEY, CDR2 SMNVEV, per germline (reference sequence). The CDR3 spans 10 residues. The V end lost 5 bases, the J end lost 10 bases, and 9 bases lay between the germline ends. The CDR3: CASSPDAQYF. Here the CDR3 DNA reads TGTGCCAGCAGTCCAGATGCCCAGTACTTC.

V usage is TRBV28 and J usage is TRBJ1-4; 8 bases match TRBD1. This CDR3 region has 15 residues. J lost 6 bases, V lost 6 bases, and 9 bases had no gene match. CDR1 and CDR2 from the germline V gene are MDHEN and SYDVKM. The CDR3 coding sequence is TGTGCCAGCAGCGTATTGGACAGGGACTATGAAAAACTGTTTTTT. Amino acids: CASSVLDRDYEKLFF.

The genes are TRBV4-1 and TRBJ1-1; the D is unclear. CDR1 is MGHRA and CDR2 is YSYEKL in the germline V gene. V lost 1 base to trimming and J lost 4 bases, with 7 bases between them. The CDR3 length is 13 residues. CDR3 region: CASSQVLGTEAFF. The DNA of the CDR3 is TGCGCCAGCAGCCAAGTCCTCGGCACTGAAGCTTTCTTT.

V and J are TRBV7-6 and TRBJ1-2; D is possibly TRBD1 (6 bases). The CDR3 spans 13 residues. CDR1 and CDR2 (germline): SGHVS, FNYEAQ. V lost 1 base and J 8 bases, leaving 11 bases between the germline ends. The CDR3 is CASSLGGGSGYTF. In nucleotides, the CDR3 is TGTGCCAGCAGCTTAGGGGGGGGCTCGGGCTACACCTTC.

The chain has TRBV7-9 and TRBJ1-1; weak D call: TRBD1 (6 bases). Germline CDR1 SEHNR, CDR2 FQNEAQ (reference sequence). Trimming took off 1 base at V and 1 base at J, with 10 bases between the two ends. The CDR3 consists of 15 residues. The DNA for the CDR3 is TGTGCCAGCAGCTTAGGGCAGGGGCAGAACACTGAAGCTTTCTTT. Translating it yields CASSLGQGQNTEAFF.

For the CDR3, the DNA is TGTGCCAGCAGTCTGCGGACAGGGTTCACAGATACGCAGTATTTT. The encoded protein is CASSLRTGFTDTQYF. V usage is TRBV27 and J usage is TRBJ2-3; the match to TRBD1 covers 8 bases. The CDR3 spans 15 residues. The junction had 6 bases not matched to a gene; V was cut back by 5 bases and J by 2 bases. Germline CDR1 is MNHEY and CDR2 is SMNVEV (reference sequence).

The chain combines TRBV11-2 with TRBJ1-1; 8 nucleotides match TRBD1. V shed 5 bases and J 3 bases; nucleotides not matched to a gene: 5. From germline, CDR1 is SGHAT and CDR2 FQNNGV. This CDR3 spans 14 amino acids. The CDR3 DNA reads TGTGCCAGCAGCATTGGACAGGGTTACACTGAAGCTTTCTTT. It codes for CASSIGQGYTEAFF.

V usage is TRBV6-5 and J usage is TRBJ1-2; TRBD1 might be the D (5 bases). Germline-derived CDR1 and CDR2 are MNHEY and SVGAGI. V was pared by 8 bases and J by 4 bases, with 17 bases between. This CDR3 is 14 amino acids long. CDR3 DNA: TGTGCCAGCTTACCGGGGGTGGGGCCCTATGGCTACACCTTC. Protein product: CASLPGVGPYGYTF.

This clone was seen just once. V gene TRBV6-1 combines with J gene TRBJ2-7; D gene ambiguous. The CDR3 totals 10 residues. Trimming took off 3 bases at V and 6 bases at J, with 3 bases between the two ends. From germline, CDR1 is MNHNS and CDR2 SASEGT. CDR3 sequence: CASSESEQYF. DNA of the CDR3: TGTGCCAGCAGTGAGAGCGAGCAGTACTTC.

The J gene is TRBJ1-6, the V gene TRBV9; D unclear. From germline, CDR1 is SGDLS and CDR2 YYNGEE. V dropped 3 bases and J dropped 6 bases, with 10 bases sitting between them. CDR3 length equals 14 residues. The CDR3: CASSAGRFNSPLHF. CDR3 in DNA: TGTGCCAGCAGCGCAGGTAGATTTAATTCACCCCTCCACTTT.

The chain recombines TRBV4-1 with TRBJ2-1, with a possible D match to TRBD2 (7 bases). The CDR3 runs 12 residues. Germline assignment: CDR1 MGHRA and CDR2 YSYEKL. The V gene lost 6 bases and the J gene lost 12 bases, with 15 bases spanning the gap. The CDR3 sequence: CASSIGGGPQFF. The CDR3 DNA follows: TGCGCCAGCAGTATTGGGGGGGGCCCGCAGTTCTTC.

This chain joins TRBV18 and TRBJ1-2, with 10 bases aligning to TRBD1. CDR1 is KGHSH and CDR2 is LQKENI in the germline V gene. V lost 2 bases, J lost 4 bases, and 4 bases stayed unmatched. CDR3 size: 15 residues. The DNA for the CDR3 is TGTGCCAGCTCACCAGGACAGGGGGGCACCTATGGCTACACCTTC. This gives the protein CASSPGQGGTYGYTF.

The CDR3 bases are TGTGCCAGCAGTTTACGTACAGGGGGCAATCAGCCCCAGCATTTT. Its protein is CASSLRTGGNQPQHF. The chain carries TRBV28 and TRBJ1-5; TRBD1 aligns across 7 bases. The CDR3 has 15 residues. V gave up 2 bases and J gave up 2 bases; unmatched junction bases: 3. Germline V gene data show CDR1 as MDHEN and CDR2 as SYDVKM.

The J gene is TRBJ1-5, the V gene TRBV5-6, with 8 bases fitting TRBD1. The germline gives CDR1 SGHDT, CDR2 YYEEEE. Trimming took 4 bases from V and 3 from J; bases not matched to a gene: 3. The CDR3 spans 14 residues. The CDR3 nucleotides read TGTGCCAGCAGCCGGACAGGGTTCAATCAGCCCCAGCATTTT. Its protein product is CASSRTGFNQPQHF.